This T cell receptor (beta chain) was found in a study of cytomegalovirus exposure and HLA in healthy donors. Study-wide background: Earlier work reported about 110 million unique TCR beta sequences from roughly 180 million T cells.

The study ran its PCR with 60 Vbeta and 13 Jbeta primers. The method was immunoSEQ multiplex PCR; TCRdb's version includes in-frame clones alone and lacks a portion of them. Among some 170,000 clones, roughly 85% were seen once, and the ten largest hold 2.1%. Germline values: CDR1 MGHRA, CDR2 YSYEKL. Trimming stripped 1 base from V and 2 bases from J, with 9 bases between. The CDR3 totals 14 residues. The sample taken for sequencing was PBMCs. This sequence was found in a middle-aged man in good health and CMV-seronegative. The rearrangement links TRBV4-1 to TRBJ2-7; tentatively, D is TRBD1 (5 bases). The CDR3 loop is CASSQAPGPYEQYF. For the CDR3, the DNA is TGCGCCAGCAGCCAAGCGCCAGGGCCCTACGAGCAGTACTTC.